These 21 T cell receptor beta chains originate from one sample sequenced in a study of T cell repertoires in cytomegalovirus infection. One entry per CDR3 protein results from TCRdb running MiXCR on the reads. This table holds around 300,000 distinct CDR3 sequences, roughly 21% found once. The antigens for these receptors are not known. Specimen: cultured PBMCs, collected from culture after CMV antigen stimulation. The receptors derive from a human donor in good health (CMV status not recorded). Some clones in this sample may be carry-over from other donors' samples.

This clonotype was seen at least ten times. The chain combines TRBV7-9 with TRBJ1-1; D remains ambiguous. V lost 3 bases, J lost 4 bases, and 6 bases lay in between. The CDR3 runs 12 residues. Germline V gives CDR1 SEHNR, CDR2 FQNEAQ (reference sequence). The CDR3 nucleotides read TGTGCCAGCAGCTTCTATGGCACTGAAGCTTTCTTT. It is translated as CASSFYGTEAFF. Full variable domain (rest looked up from reference TRBV7-9 and TRBJ1-1): DTGVSQNPRHKITKRGQNVTFRCDPISEHNRLYWYRQTLGQGPEFLTYFQNEAQLEKSRLLSDRFSAERPKGSFSTLEIQRTEQGDSAMYLCASSFYGTEAFFGQGTRLTVV.

This chain connects TRBV30 to TRBJ1-2; possibly TRBD1 for D (6 bases). Trimming cost V 5 bases and J 7 bases, with 17 bases left between them. Germline CDR1 and CDR2: GTSNPN and SVGIG (reference sequence). The CDR3 sequence is 13 residues long. The CDR3 sequence is CAWGPQGRGGYTF. CDR3 nucleotide sequence: TGTGCCTGGGGTCCCCAGGGGCGCGGTGGCTACACCTTC.

This clonotype has at least ten counts. The chain is built from TRBV7-2 and TRBJ1-2, with D maybe TRBD1 (6 bases). CDR3 length: 16 amino acids. Germline CDR1 is SGHTA and CDR2 is FQGNSA. V was cut by 5 bases and J by 0 bases, with 16 bases left in between. CDR3 sequence: CASSPRGTPTNYGYTF. The CDR3 nucleotides are TGTGCCAGCAGCCCCCGCGGGACACCAACTAACTATGGCTACACCTTC. Using reference TRBV7-2 and TRBJ1-2 for the parts outside the CDR3, the full variable domain is GAGVSQSPSNKVTEKGKDVELRCDPISGHTALYWYRQSLGQGLEFLIYFQGNSAPDKSGLPSDRFSAERTGGSVSTLTIQRTQQEDSAVYLCASSPRGTPTNYGYTFGSGTRLTVV.

This clonotype has a count of ten or more. J is TRBJ2-2 and V is TRBV4-3, with TRBD2 as a possible D gene (6 bases). CDR3 length equals 15 residues. Germline V gene lookup returns CDR1 LGHNA and CDR2 YSLEER. V lost 5 bases, J lost 4 bases, and 14 bases lay in between. In DNA form, the CDR3 reads TGCGCCAGCAGCTCACGACTAGGTGGCACCGGGGAGCTGTTTTTT. Translated: CASSSRLGGTGELFF.

The chain is built from TRBV20-1 and TRBJ1-1, with 7 bases matching TRBD1. CDR3 length equals 13 residues. Germline-derived CDR1 and CDR2 are DFQATT and SNEGSKA (reference sequence). V shed 5 bases and J 0 bases; nucleotides not matched to a gene: 3. The CDR3, as DNA: TGCAGTGCTGAGGGGACAGTGAACACTGAAGCTTTCTTT. This encodes CSAEGTVNTEAFF.

This clonotype was picked up many times. The chain is built from TRBV6-1 and TRBJ1-1; 9 positions match TRBD1. CDR1 MNHNS and CDR2 SASEGT come from the germline V gene. The J segment lost 10 bases and the V segment lost 4 bases, leaving 10 bases of the junction unmatched. CDR3 size: 14 residues. The CDR3 nucleotides read TGTGCCAGCAGTGTACAGGGGGCTGGAGCGATAGCTTTCTTT. As protein: CASSVQGAGAIAFF.

In this sample, this clonotype turned up many times. The chain employs TRBV7-8 and TRBJ2-3; 7 positions agree with TRBD2. Unmatched junction bases numbered 20, after V lost 4 bases and J lost 4 bases. The germline gives CDR1 SGHVS, CDR2 FQNEAQ. The CDR3 consists of 19 residues. The CDR3 is CASSSSLGGDPGLADTQYF. CDR3 sequence (DNA): TGTGCCAGCAGCTCCTCCTTGGGGGGGGACCCAGGGCTGGCAGATACGCAGTATTTT.

This chain links TRBV11-2 with TRBJ2-2, with D uncertain. Trimming took off 7 bases at V and 6 bases at J, with 18 bases between the two ends. Per germline, CDR1 SGHAT and CDR2 FQNNGV. This CDR3 has 15 amino acids. CDR3: CASTRRSMGSGELFF. The CDR3 coding sequence is TGTGCCAGCACCCGACGGTCTATGGGGTCCGGGGAGCTGTTTTTT. Looking up the rest from reference TRBV11-2 and TRBJ2-2 gives the full variable domain: EAGVAQSPRYKIIEKRQSVAFWCNPISGHATLYWYQQILGQGPKLLIQFQNNGVVDDSQLPKDRFSAERLKGVDSTLKIQPAKLEDSAVYLCASTRRSMGSGELFFGEGSRLTVL.

Only a few counts were recorded for this clonotype. The chain is built from TRBV4-1 and TRBJ1-2, with a weak D call TRBD1 (6 bases). The CDR3 extends over 17 amino acids. Between the trimmed V and J ends, which lost 2 bases and 3 bases, there was a span of 19 bases. The germline CDR1 and CDR2 sequences are MGHRA and YSYEKL. This CDR3 reads CASSQTGTGTVYYGYTF. CDR3 nucleotides: TGCGCCAGCAGCCAAACAGGGACGGGGACTGTTTACTATGGCTACACCTTC.

CDR3 nucleotide sequence: TGTGCCTGGAGTGCCGGGACCTCTTGGCTTGTTGAGCAGTTCTTC. This encodes CAWSAGTSWLVEQFF. The chain has TRBV30 and TRBJ2-1; either TRBD1 or TRBD2 may fit D (5 bases each). Trimming shortened V by 1 base and J by 9 bases, and 19 bases separated the two germline ends. The length of the CDR3 is 15 residues. CDR1 is GTSNPN, CDR2 SVGIG, per germline (reference sequence).

This clonotype was observed at least ten times. The CDR3 loop reads CASSLARRDQNDYGYTF. DNA of the CDR3: TGTGCCAGCAGCTTAGCCCGAAGGGACCAGAATGACTATGGCTACACCTTC. The chain is built from TRBV7-2 and TRBJ1-2, with D maybe TRBD1 (5 bases). Germline assignment: CDR1 SGHTA and CDR2 FQGNSA. The V end lost 0 bases, the J end lost 3 bases, and 17 bases lay between the germline ends. There are 17 residues in the CDR3.

This clonotype was detected a few times. V usage is TRBV29-1 and J usage is TRBJ1-1, with D perhaps TRBD1 (5 bases). V was clipped by 0 bases and J by 1 base, with 6 bases between them. Per germline, CDR1 SQVTM and CDR2 ANQGSEA. CDR3 length: 13 residues. The CDR3 protein is CSVEEGTNTEAFF. The DNA of the CDR3 is TGCAGCGTTGAAGAGGGGACGAACACTGAAGCTTTCTTT.

The chain couples TRBV19 to TRBJ2-3; D is perhaps TRBD1 (7 bases). Trimming stripped 3 bases from V and 3 bases from J, with 22 bases between. CDR3 size: 18 residues. Germline V lookup: CDR1 LNHDA, CDR2 SQIVND (reference sequence). CDR3 coding DNA: TGTGCCAGTAGTATTCGGAGACAGGGAAGAAGCGGGACAGATACGCAGTATTTT. It translates to CASSIRRQGRSGTDTQYF.

This clonotype has a handful of counts. The chain has TRBV28 and TRBJ1-5; 7 bases map to TRBD1. V lost 8 bases to trimming and J lost 7 bases; unmatched junction nucleotides: 17. This CDR3 spans 16 amino acids. Per germline, CDR1 MDHEN and CDR2 SYDVKM. This chain's CDR3 is CASRGFTGAFYQPQHF. The CDR3 region has the DNA TGTGCCAGCCGCGGGTTTACAGGGGCTTTCTACCAGCCCCAGCATTTT. The full variable domain, rest sourced from reference TRBV28 and TRBJ1-5, is DVKVTQSSRYLVKRTGEKVFLECVQDMDHENMFWYRQDPGLGLRLIYFSYDVKMKEKGDIPEGYSVSREKKERFSLILESASTNQTSMYLCASRGFTGAFYQPQHFGDGTRLSIL.

In its sample, this clonotype was seen many times. This rearrangement joins TRBV12-3 or TRBV12-4 to TRBJ1-2; maybe TRBD1 (6 bases). This CDR3 contains 12 residues. V was clipped by 6 bases and J by 7 bases, with 12 bases between them. The CDR3 region has the DNA TGTGCCAGCAGACAGGGCGGGGCTGGCTACACCTTC. It codes for CASRQGGAGYTF.

This clonotype was detected many times. The rearrangement joins TRBV18 to TRBJ2-1, with 9 bases lining up with TRBD2. V was pared by 2 bases and J by 7 bases, with 3 bases of the junction left unmatched. CDR1 is KGHSH, CDR2 LQKENI, per germline. The CDR3 totals 14 residues. CDR3 nucleotides: TGTGCCAGCTCACCAGGACTAGCGAGGAATGAGCAGTTCTTC. Amino acids: CASSPGLARNEQFF.

V gene TRBV7-2 combines with J gene TRBJ1-3; a possible D gene is TRBD1 (6 bases). The V end lost 5 bases, the J end lost 6 bases, and 14 bases lay between the germline ends. The CDR3 has 14 residues. Germline CDR1 is SGHTA and CDR2 is FQGNSA. Here the CDR3 DNA reads TGTGCCAGCAGCCCGCAGGGGCGCTCAAACACCATATATTTT. This codes for CASSPQGRSNTIYF. Full variable domain (missing parts from reference TRBV7-2 and TRBJ1-3): GAGVSQSPSNKVTEKGKDVELRCDPISGHTALYWYRQSLGQGLEFLIYFQGNSAPDKSGLPSDRFSAERTGGSVSTLTIQRTQQEDSAVYLCASSPQGRSNTIYFGEGSWLTVV.

V usage is TRBV11-1 and J usage is TRBJ2-6; D unclear. V lost 8 bases and J lost 2, with 13 bases in between. Germline V lookup: CDR1 SGHAT, CDR2 FQDESV (reference sequence). The CDR3 has 15 amino acids. CDR3 loop: CASLKGTTGANVLTF. The CDR3 DNA follows: TGTGCCAGCCTTAAAGGCACTACTGGGGCCAACGTCCTGACTTTC.

As for this clonotype: A junction boundary mismatches the germline segment, possibly from a read error. The gene calls are TRBV7-6 and TRBJ2-5; D is undetermined. This CDR3 region has 14 residues. Germline CDR1 and CDR2: SGHVS and FNYEAQ. The CDR3 DNA sequence: TGTGCTAGCAGCTTGATCGGCGGCCAAGAGACCCAGTACTTC. This translates into CASSLIGGQETQYF. The full variable domain, completed using reference TRBV7-6 and TRBJ2-5, is GAGVSQSPRYKVTKRGQDVALRCDPISGHVSLYWYRQALGQGPEFLTYFNYEAQQDKSGLPNDRFSAERPEGSISTLTIQRTEQRDSAMYRCASSLIGGQETQYFGPGTRLLVL.

The gene calls are TRBV6-1 and TRBJ1-6, with no clear D. The CDR3 runs to 13 residues. CDR1 and CDR2 (germline): MNHNS, SASEGT. The ends were cut back, 0 bases at V and 10 bases at J, with 7 bases in the middle. CDR3 DNA sequence: TGTGCCAGCAGTGAAGCGTGGGGATCACCCCTCCACTTT. This sequence encodes CASSEAWGSPLHF.

The gene calls are TRBV20-1 and TRBJ1-4; 8 nucleotides line up with TRBD1. Germline-derived CDR1 and CDR2 are DFQATT and SNEGSKA (reference sequence). The CDR3 covers 15 residues. V lost 3 bases, J lost 8 bases, and 11 bases stayed unmatched. The CDR3 is CSARVLDRVREKLFF. For the CDR3, the DNA is TGCAGTGCTAGGGTTCTGGACAGGGTCCGGGAAAAACTGTTTTTT.